The table lists the clone carrying this T cell receptor beta chain with many counts. V dropped 7 bases and J dropped 8 bases, with 11 bases sitting between them. The CDR3 has 12 residues. Germline values: CDR1 LGHDT, CDR2 YNNKEL (reference sequence). The data are from a study of naive and memory T cell subsets. The SP2 primer and nested alpha and beta constant region primers amplified ligated cDNA in four rounds. Blood and skin TCR RNA was reverse transcribed with alpha and beta constant primers. TCRdb redid the calling of the 5' RACE reads with MiXCR, one entry per CDR3 protein. Here the sample spans 50,000 or so distinct CDR3 sequences, roughly 7% being singletons. An oligonucleotide containing a UMI was ligated to the 3' end of TCR cDNA.

The rearrangement links TRBV3-1 to TRBJ2-2; tentatively, D is TRBD1 (5 bases). The sequence came from a male donor in good health. The CDR3 DNA sequence: TGTGCCAGCACCAGGGTAGAGGGGGAGCTGTTTTTT. Amino acid sequence: CASTRVEGELFF.